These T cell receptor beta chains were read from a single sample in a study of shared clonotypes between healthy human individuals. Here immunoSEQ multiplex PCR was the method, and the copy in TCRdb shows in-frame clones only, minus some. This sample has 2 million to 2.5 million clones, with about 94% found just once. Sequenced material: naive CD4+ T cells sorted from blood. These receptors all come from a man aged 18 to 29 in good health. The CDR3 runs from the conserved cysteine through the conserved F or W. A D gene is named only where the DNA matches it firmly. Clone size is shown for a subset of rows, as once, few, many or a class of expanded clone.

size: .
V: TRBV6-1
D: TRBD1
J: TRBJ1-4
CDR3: CASSEGTVNEKLFF
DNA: TGTGCCAGCAGTGAGGGGACAGTTAATGAAAAACTGTTTTTT

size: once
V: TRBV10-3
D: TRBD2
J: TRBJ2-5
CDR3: CACGTSGQETQYF
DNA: TGTGCCTGCGGGACTAGCGGACAAGAGACCCAGTACTTC

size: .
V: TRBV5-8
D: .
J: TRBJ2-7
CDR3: CASSLLNLLRAVRREGYF
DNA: TGTGCCAGCAGCTTGCTTAACCTCCTACGAGCGGTTCGTCGTGAGGGGTACTTC

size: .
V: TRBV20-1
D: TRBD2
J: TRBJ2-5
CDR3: CSAYGLAGPYF
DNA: TGCAGTGCTTACGGACTAGCGGGGCCGTACTTC

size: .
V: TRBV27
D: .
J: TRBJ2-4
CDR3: CASSLSGTSTRDIQYF
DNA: TGTGCCAGCAGTTTATCAGGGACTTCTACCAGGGACATTCAGTACTTC

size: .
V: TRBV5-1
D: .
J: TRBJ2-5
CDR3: CASSFDAGRQETQYF
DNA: TGCGCCAGCAGCTTCGATGCGGGAAGGCAAGAGACCCAGTACTTC

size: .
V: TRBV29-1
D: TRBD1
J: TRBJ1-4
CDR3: CSVVTTGTEKLFF
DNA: TGCAGCGTTGTAACGACAGGGACTGAAAAACTGTTTTTT

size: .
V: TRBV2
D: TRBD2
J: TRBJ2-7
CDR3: CASNRAGAAYEQYF
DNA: TGTGCCAGCAACAGAGCGGGAGCCGCTTACGAGCAGTACTTC

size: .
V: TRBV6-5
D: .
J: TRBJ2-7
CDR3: CASSYSLWGPTYEQYF
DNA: TGTGCCAGCAGTTATTCCTTGTGGGGGCCCACCTACGAGCAGTACTTC

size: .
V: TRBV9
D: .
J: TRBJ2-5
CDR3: CASSVGQLQETQYF
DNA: TGTGCCAGCAGCGTAGGCCAGTTACAAGAGACCCAGTACTTC

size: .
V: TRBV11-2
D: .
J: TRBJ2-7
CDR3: CASSFSSTSISYEQYF
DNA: TGTGCCAGCAGTTTCAGCTCGACTAGTATATCCTACGAGCAGTACTTC

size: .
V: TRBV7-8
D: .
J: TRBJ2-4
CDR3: CASSLEHLNIQYF
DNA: TGTGCCAGCAGCTTAGAACACTTAAACATTCAGTACTTC

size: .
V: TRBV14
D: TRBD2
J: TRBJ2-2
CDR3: CASRLSGSKDTGELFF
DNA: TGTGCCAGCAGACTAAGCGGGAGCAAGGACACCGGGGAGCTGTTTTTT

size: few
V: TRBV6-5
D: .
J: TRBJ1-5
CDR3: CASSEGNQPQHF
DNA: TGTGCCAGCAGCGAGGGGAATCAGCCCCAGCATTTT

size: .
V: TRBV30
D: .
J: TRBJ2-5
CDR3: CAWMGSRETQYF
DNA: TGTGCCTGGATGGGTAGTAGAGAGACCCAGTACTTC

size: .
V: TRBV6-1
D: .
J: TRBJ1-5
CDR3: CASSERSNQPQHF
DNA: TGTGCCAGCAGTGAACGATCGAATCAGCCCCAGCATTTT

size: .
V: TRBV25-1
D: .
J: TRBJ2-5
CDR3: CASSERQIQETQYF
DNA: TGTGCCAGCAGTGAAAGACAGATCCAAGAGACCCAGTACTTC

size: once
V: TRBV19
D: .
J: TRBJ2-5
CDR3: CASSTSTVGAQYF
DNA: TGTGCCAGTAGTACCAGTACCGTAGGGGCCCAGTACTTC

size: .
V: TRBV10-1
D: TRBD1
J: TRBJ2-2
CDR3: CASGGMTGERMELFF
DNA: TGCGCCAGCGGGGGAATGACAGGGGAGCGGATGGAGCTGTTTTTT

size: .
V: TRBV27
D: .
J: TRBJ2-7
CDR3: CASSAPRGLQYF
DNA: TGTGCCAGCAGTGCGCCTAGGGGCTTGCAGTACTTC

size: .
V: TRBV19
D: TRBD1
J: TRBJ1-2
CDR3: CATSTGGANYGYTF
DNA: TGTGCCACCTCGACAGGGGGAGCTAACTATGGCTACACCTTC

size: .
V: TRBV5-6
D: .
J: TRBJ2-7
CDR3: CASSRKTTPVYEQYF
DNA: TGTGCCAGCAGTCGAAAAACGACCCCCGTTTACGAGCAGTACTTC

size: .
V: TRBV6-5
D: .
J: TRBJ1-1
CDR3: CAASVDQGTEAFF
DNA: TGTGCCGCCTCCGTCGATCAGGGCACTGAAGCTTTCTTT

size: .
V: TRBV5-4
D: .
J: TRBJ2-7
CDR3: CASSLTGKEQYF
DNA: TGTGCCAGCAGCTTGACAGGGAAAGAGCAGTACTTC

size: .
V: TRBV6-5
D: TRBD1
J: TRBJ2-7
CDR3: CASSRTGFEQYF
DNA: TGTGCCAGCAGTCGGACAGGGTTCGAGCAGTACTTC

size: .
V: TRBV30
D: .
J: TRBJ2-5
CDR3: CAWGRPGGYQETQYF
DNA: TGTGCCTGGGGCCGCCCGGGGGGCTACCAAGAGACCCAGTACTTC

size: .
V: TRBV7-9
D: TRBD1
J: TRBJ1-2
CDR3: CASPLGQGDGYTF
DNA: TGTGCCAGCCCCTTGGGACAGGGGGATGGCTACACCTTC